This entry concerns a single T cell receptor (beta chain). This could be a read error, since a much larger clone is one nucleotide away. The CDR3 has 15 residues. The J segment lost 12 bases and the V segment lost 5 bases, leaving 11 bases of the junction unmatched. The germline V gene has CDR1 MNHEY and CDR2 SVGAGI. One entry per CDR3 protein results from TCRdb running MiXCR on the RT-PCR reads. The sample shows around 700,000 distinct CDR3 sequences, approximately 15% of them seen only once. Sequenced input: memory CD4+ T cells from blood. The gene calls are TRBV6-5 and TRBJ2-1; the match to TRBD2 covers 12 bases. The receptor was isolated from a female donor in good health, serving as a healthy control. The CDR3 nucleotides are TGTGCCAGCAGTGGGAGGACTAGCGGGGACCGGACGCAGTTCTTC. Protein: CASSGRTSGDRTQFF.